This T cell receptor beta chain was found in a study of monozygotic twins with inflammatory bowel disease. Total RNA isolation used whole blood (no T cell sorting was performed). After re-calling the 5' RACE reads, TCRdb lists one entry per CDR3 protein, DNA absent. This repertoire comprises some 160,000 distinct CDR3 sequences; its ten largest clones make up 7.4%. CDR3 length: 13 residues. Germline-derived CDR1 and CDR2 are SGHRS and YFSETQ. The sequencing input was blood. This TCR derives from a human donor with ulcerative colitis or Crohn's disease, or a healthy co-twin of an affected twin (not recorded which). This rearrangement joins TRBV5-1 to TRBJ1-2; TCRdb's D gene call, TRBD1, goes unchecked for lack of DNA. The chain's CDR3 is CASSLAGEGGYTF.